Presented here are 4 T cell receptor beta chains from one specimen sequenced in a study of CD8+ T cells in alopecia areata. RNA was extracted and reverse transcribed into cDNA as the sequencing template. TCRdb's copy holds only in-frame clones and misses some; the assay was immunoSEQ multiplex PCR. The sample has about 200,000 clones, roughly two fifths seen once. The treatment: oral pan-JAK inhibitor, 5-10 mg twice daily. The sample in question was CD4+ T cells sorted from blood, obtained between weeks 30 and 35, from a patient treated with tofacitinib. The receptor source for this set is a human donor with alopecia areata.

This clone was picked up a small number of times. The genes are TRBV12-5 and TRBJ2-5; tentatively, D is TRBD1 (6 bases). CDR3 length: 13 amino acids. CDR1 is LGHNT, CDR2 FRNRAP, per germline. V gave up 6 bases and J gave up 1 base, with 9 bases separating them. CDR3 region: CASGRQAQETQYF. CDR3 nucleotide sequence: TGTGCTAGTGGCCGACAGGCCCAAGAGACCCAGTACTTC.

In its sample, this clone was seen once. The J gene is TRBJ2-5, the V gene TRBV5-1, with 7 positions matching TRBD2. The DNA end is more similar to TRBJ2-7, so the J call may be wrong. Germline CDR1 is SGHRS and CDR2 is YFSETQ. The CDR3 loop spans 12 amino acids. CDR3 sequence reads: CASSPTSDEQYF. CDR3 DNA sequence: TGCGCCAGCAGCCCCACTAGCGACGAGCAGTACTTC.

This clone was detected a few times. The V call is TRBV9, the J call TRBJ2-3; 7 bases fit TRBD1. After removal of 4 bases from V and 6 bases from J, the junction contained 14 bases not matched to a gene. The CDR3 length is 16 residues. Germline V gene sequence: CDR1 SGDLS, CDR2 YYNGEE. The CDR3 loop is CASSNLLGGRVDTQYF. The CDR3 bases are TGTGCCAGCAGCAACCTATTAGGGGGCCGTGTGGATACGCAGTATTTT.

This clone came up once. This chain links TRBV19 with TRBJ2-7; TRBD1 matches at 7 bases. V shed 2 bases, J shed 3 bases, and the junction held 7 bases outside the gene matches. Germline V gene data show CDR1 as LNHDA and CDR2 as SQIVND (reference sequence). The CDR3 contains 15 residues. CDR3 in amino acids: CASSIPGQLHYEQYF. For the CDR3, the DNA is TGTGCCAGTAGTATACCGGGACAGCTGCACTACGAGCAGTACTTC.